The T cell receptor beta chain described here comes from a study of blood T cell repertoires in COVID-19. The overall study: Sites across the United States, Italy and Spain contributed samples from acute and convalescent COVID-19. Nucleic acid was either cDNA or gDNA, and it came from T cells, B-cell-depleted T cells, or PBMCs.

This CDR3 has 14 residues. Germline-derived CDR1 and CDR2 are MNHEY and SMNVEV (reference sequence). Germline trimming cut 4 bases from V and 4 bases from J; bases unmatched to any gene: 3. Recruitment covered about two dozen US areas and drew participants whose ages spanned roughly 18 to 100 years. Cohort allocation depended upon clinical history that participants reported. The repertoire was sequenced with immunoSEQ multiplex PCR; TCRdb's copy has only in-frame clones and lacks some. The sample has approximately 260,000 clones; about 87% are singletons. The J gene is TRBJ2-7, the V gene TRBV27; 11 positions agree with TRBD2. Sequenced: PBMCs or T cells enriched from blood (not recorded which). The TCR comes from a woman aged 40 to 55 with acute COVID-19. For the CDR3, the DNA is TGTGCCAGCAGTTCGAGGACTAGCGGGTACGAGCAGTACTTC. Residues: CASSSRTSGYEQYF.